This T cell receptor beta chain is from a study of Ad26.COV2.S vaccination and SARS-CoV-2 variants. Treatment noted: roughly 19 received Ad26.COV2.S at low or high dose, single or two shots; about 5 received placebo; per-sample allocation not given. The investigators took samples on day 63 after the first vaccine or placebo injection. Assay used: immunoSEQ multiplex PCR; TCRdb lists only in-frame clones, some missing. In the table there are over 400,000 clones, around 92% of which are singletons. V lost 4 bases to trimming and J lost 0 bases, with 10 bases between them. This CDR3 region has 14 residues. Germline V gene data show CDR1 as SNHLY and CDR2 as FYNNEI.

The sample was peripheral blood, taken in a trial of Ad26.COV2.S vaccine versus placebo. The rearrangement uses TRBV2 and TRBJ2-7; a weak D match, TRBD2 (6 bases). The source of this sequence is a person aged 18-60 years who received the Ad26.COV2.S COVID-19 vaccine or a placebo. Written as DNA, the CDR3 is TGTGCCAGCAGTGGGGTGGACTACTCCTACGAGCAGTACTTC. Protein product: CASSGVDYSYEQYF.